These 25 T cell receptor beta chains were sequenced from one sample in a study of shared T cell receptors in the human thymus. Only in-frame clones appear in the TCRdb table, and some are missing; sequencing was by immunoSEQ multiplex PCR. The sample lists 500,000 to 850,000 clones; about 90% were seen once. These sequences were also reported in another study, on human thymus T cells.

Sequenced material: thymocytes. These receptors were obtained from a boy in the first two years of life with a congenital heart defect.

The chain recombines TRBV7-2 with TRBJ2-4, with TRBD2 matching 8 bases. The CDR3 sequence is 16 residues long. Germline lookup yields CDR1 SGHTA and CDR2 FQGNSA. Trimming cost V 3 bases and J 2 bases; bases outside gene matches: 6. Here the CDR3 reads CASSFARGGSKNIQYF. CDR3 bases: TGTGCCAGCAGCTTTGCCCGGGGGGGATCCAAAAACATTCAGTACTTC.

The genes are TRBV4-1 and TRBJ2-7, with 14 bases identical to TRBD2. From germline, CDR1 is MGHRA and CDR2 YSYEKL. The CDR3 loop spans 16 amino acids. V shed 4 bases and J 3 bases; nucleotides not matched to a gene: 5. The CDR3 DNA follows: TGCGCCAGCAGCCCCGGACTAGCGGGAGGTCTCTACGAGCAGTACTTC. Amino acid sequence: CASSPGLAGGLYEQYF.

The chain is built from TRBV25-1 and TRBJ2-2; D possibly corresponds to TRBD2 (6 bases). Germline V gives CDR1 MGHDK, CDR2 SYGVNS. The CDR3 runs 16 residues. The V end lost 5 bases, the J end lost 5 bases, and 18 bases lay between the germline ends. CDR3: CASSKTRGTGTGELFF. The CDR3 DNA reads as TGTGCCAGCAGTAAGACCCGGGGGACGGGGACCGGGGAGCTGTTTTTT.

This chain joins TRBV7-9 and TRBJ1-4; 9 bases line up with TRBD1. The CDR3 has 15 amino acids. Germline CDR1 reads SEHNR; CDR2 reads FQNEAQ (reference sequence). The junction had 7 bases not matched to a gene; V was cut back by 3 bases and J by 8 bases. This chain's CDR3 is CASSFGQGQGEKLFF. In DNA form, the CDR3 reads TGTGCCAGCAGCTTCGGACAGGGGCAGGGAGAAAAACTGTTTTTT.

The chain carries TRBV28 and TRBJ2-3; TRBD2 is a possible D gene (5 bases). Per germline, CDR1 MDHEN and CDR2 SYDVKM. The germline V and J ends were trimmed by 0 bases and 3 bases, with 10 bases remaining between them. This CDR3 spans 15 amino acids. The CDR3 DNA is TGTGCCAGCAGTTTATGGGACTCGCTGACAGATACGCAGTATTTT. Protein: CASSLWDSLTDTQYF. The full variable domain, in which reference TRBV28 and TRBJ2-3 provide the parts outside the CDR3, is DVKVTQSSRYLVKRTGEKVFLECVQDMDHENMFWYRQDPGLGLRLIYFSYDVKMKEKGDIPEGYSVSREKKERFSLILESASTNQTSMYLCASSLWDSLTDTQYFGPGTRLTVL.

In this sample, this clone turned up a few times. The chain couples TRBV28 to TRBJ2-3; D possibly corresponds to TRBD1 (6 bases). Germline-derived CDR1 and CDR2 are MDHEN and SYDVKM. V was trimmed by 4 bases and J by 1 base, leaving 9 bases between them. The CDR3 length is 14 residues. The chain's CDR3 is CASSWTARTDTQYF. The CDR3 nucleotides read TGTGCCAGCAGTTGGACAGCCCGCACAGATACGCAGTATTTT.

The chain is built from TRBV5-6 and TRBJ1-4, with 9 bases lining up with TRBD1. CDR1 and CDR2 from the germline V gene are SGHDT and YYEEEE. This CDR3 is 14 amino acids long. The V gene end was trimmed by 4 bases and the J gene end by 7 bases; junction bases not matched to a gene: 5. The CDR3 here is CASSTGQGTEKLFF. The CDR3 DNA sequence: TGTGCCAGCAGCACCGGACAGGGGACTGAAAAACTGTTTTTT.

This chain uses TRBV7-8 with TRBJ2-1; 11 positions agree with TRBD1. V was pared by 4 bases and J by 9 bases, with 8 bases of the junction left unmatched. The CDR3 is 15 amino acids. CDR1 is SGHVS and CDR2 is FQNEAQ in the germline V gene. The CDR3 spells CASSSGQGAVGEQFF. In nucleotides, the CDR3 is TGTGCCAGCAGCTCCGGACAGGGGGCGGTAGGTGAGCAGTTCTTC. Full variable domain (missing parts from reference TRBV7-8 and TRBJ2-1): GAGVSQSPRYKVAKRGQDVALRCDPISGHVSLFWYQQALGQGPEFLTYFQNEAQLDKSGLPSDRFFAERPEGSVSTLKIQRTQQEDSAVYLCASSSGQGAVGEQFFGPGTRLTVL.

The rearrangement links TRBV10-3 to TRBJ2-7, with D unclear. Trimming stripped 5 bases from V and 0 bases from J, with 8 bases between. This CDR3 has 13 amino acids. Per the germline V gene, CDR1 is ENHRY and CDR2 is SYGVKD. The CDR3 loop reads CAISNTSSYEQYF. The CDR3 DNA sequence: TGTGCCATCAGTAATACATCCTCCTACGAGCAGTACTTC.

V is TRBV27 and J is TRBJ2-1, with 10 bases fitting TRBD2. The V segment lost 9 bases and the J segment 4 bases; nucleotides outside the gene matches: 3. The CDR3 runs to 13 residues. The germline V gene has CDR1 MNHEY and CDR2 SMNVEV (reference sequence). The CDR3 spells CASSAGGYNEQFF. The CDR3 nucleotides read TGTGCCAGTTCAGCGGGAGGGTACAATGAGCAGTTCTTC.

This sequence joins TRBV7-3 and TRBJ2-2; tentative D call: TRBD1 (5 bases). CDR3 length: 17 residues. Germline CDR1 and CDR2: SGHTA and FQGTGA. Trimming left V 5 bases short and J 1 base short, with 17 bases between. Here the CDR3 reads CASSGRQGGKNTGELFF. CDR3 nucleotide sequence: TGTGCCAGCAGCGGTAGGCAGGGTGGAAAGAACACCGGGGAGCTGTTTTTT.

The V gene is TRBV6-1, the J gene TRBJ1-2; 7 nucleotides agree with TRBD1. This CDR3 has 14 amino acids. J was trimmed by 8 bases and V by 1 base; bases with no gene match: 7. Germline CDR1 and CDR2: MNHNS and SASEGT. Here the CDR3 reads CASSEGRGREGYTF. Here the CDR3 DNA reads TGTGCCAGCAGTGAAGGAAGGGGGCGCGAGGGCTACACCTTC.

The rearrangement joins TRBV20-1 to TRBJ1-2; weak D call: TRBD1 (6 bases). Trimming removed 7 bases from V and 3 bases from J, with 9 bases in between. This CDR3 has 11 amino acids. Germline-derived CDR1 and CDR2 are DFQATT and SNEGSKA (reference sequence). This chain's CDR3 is CSESGDYGYTF. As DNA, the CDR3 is TGCAGTGAATCAGGGGACTATGGCTACACCTTC.

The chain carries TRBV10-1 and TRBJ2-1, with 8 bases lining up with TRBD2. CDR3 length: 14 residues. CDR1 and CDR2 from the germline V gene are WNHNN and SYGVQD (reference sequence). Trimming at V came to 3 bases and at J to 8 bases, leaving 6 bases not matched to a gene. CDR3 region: CASSESSGSYEQFF. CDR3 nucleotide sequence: TGCGCCAGCAGTGAATCGAGCGGGAGTTATGAGCAGTTCTTC.

The CDR3 loop reads CASDWGTGTEETQYF. CDR3 in DNA: TGTGCTAGTGATTGGGGTACAGGGACAGAAGAGACCCAGTACTTC. The V and J genes are TRBV12-5 and TRBJ2-5; 7 bases are shared with TRBD1. Germline CDR1 and CDR2: LGHNT and FRNRAP. Trimming cost V 7 bases and J 3 bases; bases outside gene matches: 11. The CDR3 spans 15 residues.

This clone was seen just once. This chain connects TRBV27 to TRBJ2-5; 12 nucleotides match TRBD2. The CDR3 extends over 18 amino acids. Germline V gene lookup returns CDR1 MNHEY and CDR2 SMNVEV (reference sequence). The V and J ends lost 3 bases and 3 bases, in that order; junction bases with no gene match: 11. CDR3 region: CASSFGGGTSGQKETQYF. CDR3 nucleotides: TGTGCCAGCAGTTTCGGTGGCGGGACTAGCGGGCAAAAAGAGACCCAGTACTTC.

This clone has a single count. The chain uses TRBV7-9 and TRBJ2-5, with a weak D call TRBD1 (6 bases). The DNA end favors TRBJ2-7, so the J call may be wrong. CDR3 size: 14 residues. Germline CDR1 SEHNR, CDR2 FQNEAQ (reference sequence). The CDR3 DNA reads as TGTGCCAGCAGCTTACCTACCACAGGGAGCGAGCAGTACTTC. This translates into CASSLPTTGSEQYF.

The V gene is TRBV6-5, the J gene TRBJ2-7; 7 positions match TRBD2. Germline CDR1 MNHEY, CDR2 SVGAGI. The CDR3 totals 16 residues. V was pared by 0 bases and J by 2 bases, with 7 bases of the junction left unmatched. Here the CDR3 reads CASSYSLGGGTYEQYF. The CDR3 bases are TGTGCCAGCAGTTACTCCTTGGGCGGGGGAACCTACGAGCAGTACTTC.

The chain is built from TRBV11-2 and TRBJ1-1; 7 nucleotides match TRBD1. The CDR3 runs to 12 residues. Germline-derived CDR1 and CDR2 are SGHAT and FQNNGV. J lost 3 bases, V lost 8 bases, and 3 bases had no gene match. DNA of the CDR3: TGTGCCAGCTGGACAGGAGACACTGAAGCTTTCTTT. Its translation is CASWTGDTEAFF.

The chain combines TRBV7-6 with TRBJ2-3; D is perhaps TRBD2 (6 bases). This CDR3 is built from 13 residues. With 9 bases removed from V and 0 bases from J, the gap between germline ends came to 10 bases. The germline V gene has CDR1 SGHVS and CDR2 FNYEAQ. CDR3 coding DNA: TGTGCCAGTGGAGGGCCCAGCACAGATACGCAGTATTTT. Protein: CASGGPSTDTQYF.

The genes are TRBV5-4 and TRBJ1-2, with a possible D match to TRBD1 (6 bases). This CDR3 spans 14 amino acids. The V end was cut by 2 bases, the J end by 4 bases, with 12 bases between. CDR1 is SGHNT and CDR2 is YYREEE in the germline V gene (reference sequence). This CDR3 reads CASSFRNRVYGYTF. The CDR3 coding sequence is TGTGCCAGCAGCTTTAGGAACAGGGTCTATGGCTACACCTTC.

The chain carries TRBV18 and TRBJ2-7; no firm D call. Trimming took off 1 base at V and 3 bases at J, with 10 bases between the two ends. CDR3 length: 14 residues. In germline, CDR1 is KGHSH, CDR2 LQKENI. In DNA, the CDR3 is TGTGCCAGCTCACCACGGCGGAACCTCTACGAGCAGTACTTC. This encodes CASSPRRNLYEQYF.

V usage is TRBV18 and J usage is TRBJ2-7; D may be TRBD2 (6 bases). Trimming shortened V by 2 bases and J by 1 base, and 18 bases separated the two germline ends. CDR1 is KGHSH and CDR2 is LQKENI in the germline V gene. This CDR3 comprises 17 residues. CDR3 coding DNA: TGTGCCAGCTCACCATACCCGACCGGTGGGGGGTCCTACGAGCAGTACTTC. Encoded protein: CASSPYPTGGGSYEQYF.

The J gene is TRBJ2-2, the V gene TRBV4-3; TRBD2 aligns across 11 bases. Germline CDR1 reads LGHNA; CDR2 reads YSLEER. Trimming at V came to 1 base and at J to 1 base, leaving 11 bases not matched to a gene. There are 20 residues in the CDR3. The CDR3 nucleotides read TGCGCCAGCAGCCAAGGCCGGCGGCCTACTAGCGGGGGGAACACCGGGGAGCTGTTTTTT. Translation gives CASSQGRRPTSGGNTGELFF.

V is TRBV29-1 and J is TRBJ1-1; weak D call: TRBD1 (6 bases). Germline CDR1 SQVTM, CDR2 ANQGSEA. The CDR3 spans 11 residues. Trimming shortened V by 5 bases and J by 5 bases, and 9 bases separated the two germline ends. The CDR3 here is CSVYRDTEAFF. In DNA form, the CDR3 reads TGCAGCGTTTACAGGGATACTGAAGCTTTCTTT.